This T cell receptor beta chain was documented in a study of CD8 T cells in ankylosing spondylitis. TCRdb redid the calling of the 5' RACE reads with MiXCR, one entry per CDR3 protein. The sample shows tens of thousands of distinct CDR3 sequences, 10% of them seen only once. Trimming removed 4 bases from V and 3 bases from J; junction bases left unmatched: 7. The CDR3 consists of 15 residues. Germline V lookup: CDR1 SGHRS, CDR2 YFSETQ. The sample taken for sequencing was blood, either unsorted or a sorted T cell fraction (not recorded which). The V gene is TRBV5-1, the J gene TRBJ2-5; 9 bases are shared with TRBD2. The TCR sequence derives from a male donor with ankylosing spondylitis or in good health (not recorded which). The DNA of the CDR3 is TGCGCCAGCAGCGGATGGGTAGCGGGAGAAGAGACCCAGTACTTC. Its protein is CASSGWVAGEETQYF.